One sample yielded the 24 T cell receptor beta chains listed below, sequenced in a study of cytomegalovirus exposure and HLA in healthy donors. PCR primers comprised 60 Vbeta and 13 Jbeta primers. This table comes from immunoSEQ multiplex PCR, and its TCRdb copy is limited to in-frame clones, with some not included. The sample comprises 120,000 or so clones, approximately 78% of which are singletons, and 6% to 8% rests with the top ten. The specimen was PBMCs. The source of these receptors is a woman aged 40 to 49 in good health and CMV-seronegative.

This chain uses TRBV4-1 with TRBJ1-2; D not resolved. The V end was cut by 0 bases, the J end by 2 bases, with 10 bases between. The CDR3 contains 15 residues. CDR1 is MGHRA and CDR2 is YSYEKL in the germline V gene. The CDR3 bases are TGCGCCAGCAGCCAAGATCGAGGCAGCAACTATGGCTACACCTTC. Its protein is CASSQDRGSNYGYTF.

The gene calls are TRBV27 and TRBJ1-2; D ambiguous. The germline V and J ends were trimmed by 3 bases and 6 bases, with 11 bases remaining between them. Germline CDR1 is MNHEY and CDR2 is SMNVEV (reference sequence). The CDR3 consists of 13 residues. Written as DNA, the CDR3 is TGTGCCAGCAGTTTCGCCGGGGTCCATGGCTACACCTTC. Protein: CASSFAGVHGYTF.

V is TRBV7-2 and J is TRBJ2-5, with 10 bases matching TRBD1. V lost 5 bases, J lost 4 bases, and 7 bases stayed unmatched. The CDR3 is 15 amino acids. Germline V CDR1 and CDR2: SGHTA, FQGNSA. CDR3 in DNA: TGTGCCAGCAGCCCGAACGGACAGGGGGGAGAGACCCAGTACTTC. Translation gives CASSPNGQGGETQYF.

This chain links TRBV4-1 with TRBJ2-7; D is possibly TRBD2 (5 bases). V was clipped by 3 bases and J by 0 bases, with 15 bases between them. The CDR3 totals 16 residues. Germline V gene sequence: CDR1 MGHRA, CDR2 YSYEKL. DNA of the CDR3: TGCGCCAGCAGCCACCCCGGACTGGCCAACTCCTACGAGCAGTACTTC. It specifies CASSHPGLANSYEQYF.

This clone was seen only once. The chain couples TRBV19 to TRBJ1-1; maybe TRBD1 (5 bases). Germline assignment: CDR1 LNHDA and CDR2 SQIVND (reference sequence). There are 12 residues in the CDR3. The germline V and J ends were trimmed by 6 bases and 1 base, with 6 bases remaining between them. In DNA form, the CDR3 reads TGTGCCAGTAGACAGGCGAACACTGAAGCTTTCTTT. Protein: CASRQANTEAFF. Based on the CDR3 plus reference TRBV19 and TRBJ1-1, the full variable domain is DGGITQSPKYLFRKEGQNVTLSCEQNLNHDAMYWYRQDPGQGLRLIYYSQIVNDFQKGDIAEGYSVSREKKESFPLTVTSAQKNPTAFYLCASRQANTEAFFGQGTRLTVV.

Points on this clone: This clone may be a read error of a much larger clone one base away. The CDR3 loop is CASSQDQGGWGNIQYF. The CDR3 bases are TGTGCCAGCAGCCAAGATCAGGGCGGTTGGGGAAACATTCAGTACTTC. V gene TRBV11-2 combines with J gene TRBJ2-4; D possibly corresponds to TRBD1 (5 bases). Germline V gene sequence: CDR1 SGHAT, CDR2 FQNNGV. This CDR3 contains 16 residues. The V end was cut by 5 bases, the J end by 6 bases, with 20 bases between.

The chain recombines TRBV7-2 with TRBJ2-3, with D possibly being TRBD2 (6 bases). Trimming shortened V by 5 bases and J by 1 base, and 16 bases separated the two germline ends. CDR1 SGHTA and CDR2 FQGNSA come from the germline V gene. The CDR3 has 16 residues. CDR3 coding DNA: TGTGCCAGCAGCCGTTTGGGGGGAGCGGGCACAGATACGCAGTATTTT. Amino acid sequence: CASSRLGGAGTDTQYF.

CDR3 coding DNA: TGTGCCAGCTCACGATACCGGGACAGGGAAGAGACCCAGTACTTC. This sequence encodes CASSRYRDREETQYF. This chain connects TRBV18 to TRBJ2-5; 9 bases agree with TRBD1. V trimming: 4 bases; J trimming: 3 bases; junction bases outside the gene matches: 6. Germline V gene sequence: CDR1 KGHSH, CDR2 LQKENI. This CDR3 region has 15 residues.

J is TRBJ1-1 and V is TRBV7-2, with 8 bases fitting TRBD1. J was trimmed by 2 bases and V by 6 bases; bases with no gene match: 5. This CDR3 has 14 amino acids. The germline V gene encodes CDR1 SGHTA and CDR2 FQGNSA. CDR3 amino acids: CASSGQGGNTEAFF. CDR3 coding DNA: TGTGCCAGCAGTGGACAGGGAGGAAACACTGAAGCTTTCTTT.

The table lists this clone with a count of one. The chain couples TRBV5-1 to TRBJ2-2, with D perhaps TRBD1 (6 bases). The germline V gene encodes CDR1 SGHRS and CDR2 YFSETQ. This CDR3 spans 15 amino acids. The ends were cut back, 3 bases at V and 0 bases at J, with 9 bases in the middle. The CDR3 loop is CASSSGDTNTGELFF. In nucleotides, the CDR3 is TGCGCCAGCAGCTCAGGGGACACGAACACCGGGGAGCTGTTTTTT.

The chain carries TRBV7-6 and TRBJ1-4; D remains unclear. This CDR3 is 13 amino acids long. The germline V and J ends were trimmed by 6 bases and 0 bases, with 5 bases remaining between them. Germline assignment: CDR1 SGHVS and CDR2 FNYEAQ. CDR3 residues: CASSYSTNEKLFF. The CDR3, as DNA: TGTGCCAGCAGTTATTCAACTAATGAAAAACTGTTTTTT.

This clone appeared once. The junction departs from germline at one end; a sequencing error may be responsible. This sequence joins TRBV7-9 and TRBJ2-3; possibly TRBD1 for D (5 bases). CDR3 length: 12 amino acids. Germline loops: CDR1 SEHNR, CDR2 FQNEAQ (reference sequence). The CDR3 loop is CSSSPQADTQYF. CDR3 in DNA: TGTTCCAGCAGCCCACAGGCAGATACGCAGTATTTT.

This clone was picked up a small number of times. The chain combines TRBV28 with TRBJ1-5; 8 bases line up with TRBD1. The length of the CDR3 is 12 residues. From germline, CDR1 is MDHEN and CDR2 SYDVKM. Written as DNA, the CDR3 is TGTGGGTGCGGGACAGGTTATCAGCCCCAGCATTTT. Translation gives CGCGTGYQPQHF.

This chain links TRBV23-1 with TRBJ2-7; D might be TRBD2 (6 bases). TRBV23-1 is classed as an ORF, of uncertain function. The V and J ends lost 4 bases and 4 bases respectively, with 17 bases between them. The CDR3 runs 15 residues. The DNA of the CDR3 is TGCGCCAGCAGTCGGTATCGGGGGTGGGGGTACGAGCAGTACTTC. This codes for CASSRYRGWGYEQYF.

The chain recombines TRBV20-1 with TRBJ1-1, with TRBD1 identical over 8 bases. V trimming: 6 bases; J trimming: 9 bases; junction bases outside the gene matches: 3. Germline V gives CDR1 DFQATT, CDR2 SNEGSKA (reference sequence). The CDR3 contains 10 residues. This CDR3 reads CSAGQGQAFF. The DNA of the CDR3 is TGCAGTGCCGGACAGGGCCAAGCTTTCTTT.

This chain connects TRBV11-1 to TRBJ1-1, with no clear D. Trimming took off 2 bases at V and 0 bases at J, with 22 bases between the two ends. The germline V gene encodes CDR1 SGHAT and CDR2 FQDESV (reference sequence). CDR3 size: 19 residues. CDR3 residues: CASSLSSYSRKFLNTEAFF. The CDR3 DNA reads TGTGCCAGCAGCTTATCATCGTATAGTCGTAAGTTCCTGAACACTGAAGCTTTCTTT.

The chain combines TRBV5-1 with TRBJ2-7, with D possibly TRBD2 on 5 matching bases. This CDR3 has 15 residues. Trimming took off 0 bases at V and 2 bases at J, with 12 bases between the two ends. From germline, CDR1 is SGHRS and CDR2 YFSETQ. This CDR3 reads CASSLGRESTYEQYF. In nucleotides, the CDR3 is TGCGCCAGCAGCTTGGGACGGGAATCAACCTACGAGCAGTACTTC.

The J gene is TRBJ2-5, the V gene TRBV5-1; 8 bases align to TRBD1. The end of the DNA fits TRBJ2-7 better, so the J call may be wrong. This CDR3 region has 13 residues. Germline lookup yields CDR1 SGHRS and CDR2 YFSETQ. CDR3 protein: CASSPGQGTEQYF. The DNA of the CDR3 is TGCGCCAGCAGCCCTGGACAGGGAACCGAGCAGTACTTC.

The chain is built from TRBV10-3 and TRBJ2-2; TRBD1 agrees at 8 bases. Germline-derived CDR1 and CDR2 are ENHRY and SYGVKD. The V gene end was trimmed by 4 bases and the J gene end by 7 bases; junction bases not matched to a gene: 5. The CDR3 has 14 residues. This chain's CDR3 is CAISAPDRGGELFF. DNA of the CDR3: TGTGCCATCAGTGCCCCCGACAGGGGCGGGGAGCTGTTTTTT.

This sequence joins TRBV18 and TRBJ1-4, with a weak D call TRBD1 (5 bases). CDR1 and CDR2 (germline): KGHSH, LQKENI. The CDR3 is 16 amino acids. Trimming left V 2 bases short and J 0 bases short, with 10 bases between. The CDR3 DNA sequence: TGTGCCAGCTCACCATCCCCGGGGGCAACTAATGAAAAACTGTTTTTT. The encoded protein is CASSPSPGATNEKLFF.

This clone was observed a single time. V is TRBV4-1 and J is TRBJ2-4; tentatively, D is TRBD2 (6 bases). CDR1 MGHRA and CDR2 YSYEKL come from the germline V gene. CDR3 length: 14 amino acids. Trimming took off 1 base at V and 15 bases at J, with 19 bases between the two ends. The CDR3 bases are TGCGCCAGCAGCCAAGTGGGGACTGGAGGACTTCGGTACTTC. Translation: CASSQVGTGGLRYF.

The chain employs TRBV7-2 and TRBJ1-2; D may be TRBD1 (6 bases). Germline V gives CDR1 SGHTA, CDR2 FQGNSA. The CDR3 totals 12 residues. The V gene lost 8 bases and the J gene lost 5 bases, with 12 bases spanning the gap. The CDR3: CASYRVYYGYTF. The CDR3 DNA sequence: TGTGCCAGCTACAGGGTTTATTATGGCTACACCTTC.

This clone was observed a few times. The rearrangement uses TRBV28 and TRBJ1-5; D call uncertain. Germline lookup yields CDR1 MDHEN and CDR2 SYDVKM. The CDR3 is 13 residues long. V lost 8 bases to trimming and J lost 5 bases, with 13 bases between them. The CDR3 protein is CASRLFGDQPQHF. The DNA of the CDR3 is TGTGCCAGCCGTCTTTTCGGTGATCAGCCCCAGCATTTT.

This clone turned up a few times. The rearrangement joins TRBV5-5 to TRBJ2-2; D is perhaps TRBD2 (6 bases). Germline loops: CDR1 SGHKS, CDR2 YYEKEE (reference sequence). V lost 3 bases, J lost 3 bases, and 9 bases lay in between. The CDR3 loop spans 14 amino acids. CDR3 in DNA: TGTGCCAGCAGCTGGGGCGGGGACACCGGGGAGCTGTTTTTT. It is translated as CASSWGGDTGELFF.